This is a list of T cell receptor beta chains from one sample in a study of monozygotic twins with inflammatory bowel disease. From its re-call of the 5' RACE reads, TCRdb lists each CDR3 protein once, without DNA. The sample data list 110,000 to 150,000 distinct CDR3 sequences. Sequencing input: blood. These TCRs come from a human donor with ulcerative colitis or Crohn's disease, or a healthy co-twin of an affected twin (not recorded which). CDR3s include the opening cysteine and the closing phenylalanine or tryptophan.

CDR3,J,V
CASSFNGGRETQYF,TRBJ2-5,TRBV7-2
CSVRTGGLYEQYF,TRBJ2-7,TRBV29-1
CASTRQVGETQYF,TRBJ2-5,TRBV6-1
CASSYSSVRGLNTEAFF,TRBJ1-1,TRBV6-2/TRBV6-3
CASSRPSGNNEQYF,TRBJ2-7,TRBV19
CASSIPGRNEETQYF,TRBJ2-5,TRBV19
CASSPGGLTDTQYF,TRBJ2-3,TRBV12-3/TRBV12-4
CASSQVQGYEQYF,TRBJ2-7,TRBV4-2
CARHGGLASYNEQFF,TRBJ2-1,TRBV12-2
CASSLSISGNTIYF,TRBJ1-3,TRBV5-6
CASSLRGRGGITAYEQYF,TRBJ2-7,TRBV27
CASGGLDRGRETQYF,TRBJ2-5,TRBV5-1
CATSRGLPLTDTQYF,TRBJ2-3,TRBV24-1
CAWRSGRKGKLFF,TRBJ1-4,TRBV30
CSVPFRQSIQETQYF,TRBJ2-5,TRBV29-1
CASSTNSYNEQFF,TRBJ2-1,TRBV7-3
CASSGVSAGGADGYTF,TRBJ1-2,TRBV9
CAISVGGRPFYEQYF,TRBJ2-7,TRBV10-3
CASSLREAGLQFF,TRBJ2-1,TRBV9
CASSLPRGDPSTDTQYF,TRBJ2-3,TRBV7-3
CSAPTSGQETQYF,TRBJ2-5,TRBV20-1
CASSLVGSDSPLHF,TRBJ1-6,TRBV7-9
CASSSHGASNEKLFF,TRBJ1-4,TRBV7-9
CASSSYRGKTEAFF,TRBJ1-1,TRBV5-1
CASSFQGGGEAFF,TRBJ1-1,TRBV6-6
CASSYSREVMLDEQFF,TRBJ2-1,TRBV6-5
CASSSGGDSYNSPLHF,TRBJ1-6,TRBV5-1
CSATINGGTDTQYF,TRBJ2-3,TRBV20-1
CASRNSSVQYF,TRBJ2-7,TRBV5-4
CASSEYIQAGAVGETQYF,TRBJ2-5,TRBV25-1
CAWSVDLAKNIQYF,TRBJ2-4,TRBV30
CASRLTGGGPVGEQYF,TRBJ2-7,TRBV5-4
CASSHSGFAKNIQYF,TRBJ2-4,TRBV19
CSHLGEGTDTQYF,TRBJ2-3,TRBV29-1
CSATPSEESKAFF,TRBJ1-1,TRBV20-1
CASSLATGDYGYTF,TRBJ1-2,TRBV7-2